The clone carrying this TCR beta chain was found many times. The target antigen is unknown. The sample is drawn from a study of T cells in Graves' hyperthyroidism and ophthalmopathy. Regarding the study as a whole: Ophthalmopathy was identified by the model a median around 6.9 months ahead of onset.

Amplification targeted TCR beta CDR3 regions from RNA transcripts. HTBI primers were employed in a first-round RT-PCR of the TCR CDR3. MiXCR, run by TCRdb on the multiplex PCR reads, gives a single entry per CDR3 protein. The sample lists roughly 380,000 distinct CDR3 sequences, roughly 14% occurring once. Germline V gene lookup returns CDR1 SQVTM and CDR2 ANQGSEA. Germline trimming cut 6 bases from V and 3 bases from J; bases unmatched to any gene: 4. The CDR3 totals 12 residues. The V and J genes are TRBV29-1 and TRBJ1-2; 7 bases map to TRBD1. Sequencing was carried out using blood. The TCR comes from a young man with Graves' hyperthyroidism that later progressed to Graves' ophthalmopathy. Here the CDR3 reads CSVGTAYYGYTF. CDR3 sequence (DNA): TGCAGCGTGGGGACAGCCTACTATGGCTACACCTTC. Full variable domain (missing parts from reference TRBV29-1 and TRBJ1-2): SAVISQKPSRDICQRGTSLTIQCQVDSQVTMMFWYRQQPGQSLTLIATANQGSEATYESGFVIDKFPISRPNLTFSTLTVSNMSPEDSSIYLCSVGTAYYGYTFGSGTRLTVV.